Below, one T cell receptor beta chain is given with its context. Antigen: not known. With a J-beta primer mix and a sample-barcoded 5' primer, a second PCR ran 7 to 11 cycles. TCRdb reprocessed the 5' RACE reads with MiXCR, giving one entry per CDR3 protein. This table holds 1.8 million or so distinct CDR3 sequences, around 42% found once. Russia was home to the donors, healthy Caucasian individuals aged about 6 to 90. The source of the sample is a study of blood T cells in healthy people across ages. Study-wide points: Not knowing donor CMV status may have confounded expanded clonotype changes.

CDR3 length: 12 amino acids. The clonotype was recovered from a human donor in good health. Sequences were obtained from blood. V gene TRBV21-1 combines with J gene TRBJ2-7; the DNA was not compared with TRBD1, the D call given in the table. TRBV21-1 corresponds to a pseudogene. CDR3 nucleotide sequence: TGTGCCAGCACCAAGGGCGTGAACGAGCAGTACTTC. It is translated as CASTKGVNEQYF.